In this sample, the clone carrying this T cell receptor beta chain turned up many times. Germline V CDR1 and CDR2: WSHSY, SAAADI. Trimming shortened V by 7 bases and J by 8 bases, and 17 bases separated the two germline ends. CDR3 length equals 13 residues. This sample stems from a study of neurological immune-mediated disorders. The study used blood bank volunteers in Maryland, USA, as healthy controls. Sorted libraries were made with approximately 920,000 CD4+ or CD8+ T cells. From the 5' RACE reads, TCRdb called clonotypes with MiXCR, one entry per CDR3 protein. The sample shows roughly 30,000 distinct CDR3 sequences, approximately 6% of them seen only once.

The genes are TRBV10-2 and TRBJ1-2; the D gene is possibly TRBD1 (5 bases). The specimen was CD4+ T cells from blood. The clonotype originates from a woman aged 50 to 60 in good health. The CDR3 loop is CASTSTAGLGYTF. CDR3 DNA: TGCGCCAGCACCTCCACGGCAGGGCTAGGCTACACCTTC.